What follows are 26 T cell receptor beta chains derived from one specimen sequenced in a study of blood T cell repertoires in COVID-19. Profiled with immunoSEQ multiplex PCR; TCRdb holds only in-frame clones, not every one. The sample has some 150,000 clones, approximately 89% seen once. Input material: peripheral blood. The source is a human donor in a cohort sampled during active COVID-19.

This clone was counted once. The V and J genes are TRBV7-2 and TRBJ1-1; the D gene is possibly TRBD1 (5 bases). Trimming took off 3 bases at V and 1 base at J, with 9 bases between the two ends. The CDR3 consists of 14 residues. Germline CDR1 SGHTA, CDR2 FQGNSA. The CDR3 sequence: CASSFATENTEAFF. In DNA, the CDR3 is TGTGCCAGCAGCTTCGCGACAGAGAACACTGAAGCTTTCTTT.

The chain has TRBV5-5 and TRBJ2-7; weak D call: TRBD2 (5 bases). The CDR3 totals 13 residues. V was trimmed by 1 base and J by 1 base, leaving 6 bases between them. CDR1 SGHKS and CDR2 YYEKEE come from the germline V gene (reference sequence). In DNA, the CDR3 is TGTGCCAGCAGCTTGTGGACTTCCTACGAGCAGTACTTC. Amino acid sequence: CASSLWTSYEQYF.

The chain employs TRBV6-5 and TRBJ1-1, with D unresolved. The germline V gene has CDR1 MNHEY and CDR2 SVGAGI. The length of the CDR3 is 14 residues. The ends were cut back, 2 bases at V and 1 base at J, with 8 bases in the middle. The CDR3 DNA reads as TGTGCCAGCAGTTACCACAGACGGAACACTGAAGCTTTCTTT. Encoded protein: CASSYHRRNTEAFF.

The gene calls are TRBV19 and TRBJ2-1, with a weak D call TRBD1 (5 bases). The germline V gene encodes CDR1 LNHDA and CDR2 SQIVND (reference sequence). V lost 3 bases and J 7 bases, leaving 10 bases between the germline ends. The CDR3 sequence is 13 residues long. CDR3 in amino acids: CASSMGLWNEQFF. In DNA, the CDR3 is TGTGCCAGTAGTATGGGGCTCTGGAATGAGCAGTTCTTC. The whole variable domain, filled in from reference TRBV19 and TRBJ2-1, reads DGGITQSPKYLFRKEGQNVTLSCEQNLNHDAMYWYRQDPGQGLRLIYYSQIVNDFQKGDIAEGYSVSREKKESFPLTVTSAQKNPTAFYLCASSMGLWNEQFFGPGTRLTVL.

This clone was observed once. The chain carries TRBV11-2 and TRBJ2-7, with 7 bases identical to TRBD1. The germline CDR1 and CDR2 sequences are SGHAT and FQNNGV. With 5 bases clipped from V and 6 bases from J, the junction kept 10 bases outside the gene matches. The CDR3 extends over 14 amino acids. CDR3 in DNA: TGTGCCAGCAGCCGTCGGACAGGTGCGGGCGAGCAGTACTTC. Translated, it gives CASSRRTGAGEQYF.

The genes are TRBV9 and TRBJ1-1; D remains ambiguous. The CDR3 is 14 amino acids. Trimming removed 0 bases at V and 4 bases at J, with 10 bases between. CDR1 is SGDLS and CDR2 is YYNGEE in the germline V gene. The CDR3 region is CASSVGVRGTEAFF. The CDR3 DNA sequence: TGTGCCAGCAGCGTAGGAGTTCGGGGCACTGAAGCTTTCTTT. The full variable domain, rest sourced from reference TRBV9 and TRBJ1-1, is DSGVTQTPKHLITATGQRVTLRCSPRSGDLSVYWYQQSLDQGLQFLIQYYNGEERAKGNILERFSAQQFPDLHSELNLSSLELGDSALYFCASSVGVRGTEAFFGQGTRLTVV.

This chain joins TRBV4-1 and TRBJ2-2; possibly TRBD1 for D (5 bases). The CDR3 sequence is 17 residues long. Trimming shortened V by 0 bases and J by 5 bases, and 16 bases separated the two germline ends. The germline V gene encodes CDR1 MGHRA and CDR2 YSYEKL. CDR3 in DNA: TGCGCCAGCAGCCAAGAGGCAGGGAAGATTAGGACCGGGGAGCTGTTTTTT. This codes for CASSQEAGKIRTGELFF.

J is TRBJ2-1 and V is TRBV29-1; TRBD2 matches 11 bases. J lost 2 bases, V lost 3 bases, and 3 bases had no gene match. CDR1 and CDR2 (germline): SQVTM, ANQGSEA. This CDR3 is built from 15 residues. CDR3 DNA sequence: TGCAGCGTTGACCCGGGACTAGCGGCCTACAATGAGCAGTTCTTC. It encodes CSVDPGLAAYNEQFF.

V and J are TRBV4-1 and TRBJ2-7; D might be TRBD1 (7 bases). CDR3 length equals 14 residues. CDR1 is MGHRA, CDR2 YSYEKL, per germline. Trimming cost V 1 base and J 7 bases, with 14 bases left between them. CDR3 loop: CASSQVPTGREQYF. CDR3 nucleotides: TGCGCCAGCAGCCAAGTCCCGACAGGGAGGGAGCAGTACTTC.

The rearrangement uses TRBV18 and TRBJ1-1, with D possibly matching TRBD1 (5 bases). V shed 8 bases and J shed 1 base, with 14 bases lying between them. Germline V gives CDR1 KGHSH, CDR2 LQKENI. The CDR3 loop spans 14 amino acids. CDR3 in amino acids: CASAKTDSNTEAFF. In nucleotides, the CDR3 is TGTGCCAGCGCGAAGACAGATTCGAACACTGAAGCTTTCTTT.

V usage is TRBV27 and J usage is TRBJ2-1, with 10 bases fitting TRBD2. The germline gives CDR1 MNHEY, CDR2 SMNVEV (reference sequence). The CDR3 contains 16 residues. V lost 6 bases, J lost 5 bases, and 10 bases stayed unmatched. The CDR3 sequence: CASRLMGLANNNEQFF. The CDR3 nucleotides read TGTGCCAGCAGACTTATGGGACTAGCGAATAACAATGAGCAGTTCTTC.

J is TRBJ2-5 and V is TRBV21-1; the D call TRBD2 from the table was never checked on the DNA. TRBV21-1 is described as a pseudogene. The CDR3 covers 14 residues. The CDR3: CASSPRHGQETQYF. CDR3 DNA sequence: TGTGCCAGCAGCCCCCGCCACGGCCAAGAGACCCAGTACTTC.

This clone was observed a single time. The chain joins TRBV6-2 or TRBV6-3 to TRBJ1-1, with D unclear. The CDR3 covers 14 residues. Germline V gives CDR1 MNHEY, CDR2 SVGEGT. Trimming cost V 6 bases and J 0 bases, with 11 bases left between them. The CDR3 here is CASSPDGMNTEAFF. CDR3 sequence (DNA): TGTGCCAGCAGCCCGGACGGGATGAACACTGAAGCTTTCTTT.

Worth noting for this clone: This specimen includes other DNA sequences encoding the same CDR3. The chain recombines TRBV15 with TRBJ2-5; the D gene is possibly TRBD2 (5 bases). V was cut by 0 bases and J by 0 bases, with 8 bases left in between. CDR1 and CDR2 (germline): LNHNV, YYDKDF (reference sequence). The CDR3 has 15 amino acids. This chain's CDR3 is CATSRDRGYQETQYF. As DNA, the CDR3 is TGTGCCACCAGCAGAGATCGAGGGTACCAAGAGACCCAGTACTTC.

The chain is built from TRBV4-1 and TRBJ2-1; no clear D. The CDR3 is 17 residues long. Germline CDR1 reads MGHRA; CDR2 reads YSYEKL. V gave up 1 base and J gave up 1 base, with 14 bases separating them. In DNA, the CDR3 is TGCGCCAGCAGCCAAGGCGGCGACTCGAGGTCCTACAATGAGCAGTTCTTC. This sequence encodes CASSQGGDSRSYNEQFF.

V usage is TRBV5-1 and J usage is TRBJ2-5; 7 bases align to TRBD2. The CDR3 runs 15 residues. The V segment lost 4 bases and the J segment 3 bases; nucleotides outside the gene matches: 9. CDR1 and CDR2 (germline): SGHRS, YFSETQ. CDR3 residues: CASSPVAGVEETQYF. The DNA of the CDR3 is TGCGCCAGCAGCCCCGTGGCGGGGGTGGAAGAGACCCAGTACTTC.

The chain carries TRBV15 and TRBJ2-3; TRBD2 might be the D (6 bases). Trimming stripped 1 base from V and 6 bases from J, with 14 bases between. Germline lookup yields CDR1 LNHNV and CDR2 YYDKDF (reference sequence). CDR3 length: 15 amino acids. The CDR3 protein is CATSRAPTRADTQYF. The CDR3 DNA is TGTGCCACCAGCAGAGCCCCGACTAGAGCGGATACGCAGTATTTT.

The chain carries TRBV7-9 and TRBJ1-6; TRBD1 agrees at 7 bases. Germline V CDR1 and CDR2: SEHNR, FQNEAQ (reference sequence). V lost 2 bases and J lost 3; bases outside the gene matches: 13. The CDR3 loop spans 19 amino acids. The DNA for the CDR3 is TGTGCCAGCAGCTTACATGCTTTCTCCGGGACAGACTATAATTCACCCCTCCACTTT. This translates into CASSLHAFSGTDYNSPLHF.

In nucleotides, the CDR3 is TGCGCCAGCAGCCGGGACAGAGGCTCCTACGAGCAGTACTTC. Amino acid sequence: CASSRDRGSYEQYF. This chain connects TRBV4-1 to TRBJ2-7; 7 bases are a match to TRBD1. There are 14 residues in the CDR3. Per germline, CDR1 MGHRA and CDR2 YSYEKL. Trimming at V came to 4 bases and at J to 0 bases, leaving 3 bases not matched to a gene.

J is TRBJ1-1 and V is TRBV18, with 8 bases that match TRBD1. The CDR3 contains 17 residues. Unmatched junction bases numbered 10, after V lost 4 bases and J lost 0 bases. CDR1 is KGHSH, CDR2 LQKENI, per germline. CDR3 sequence (DNA): TGTGCCAGCTCACGAACATTTCAGGGGGCCGTGAACACTGAAGCTTTCTTT. Amino acids: CASSRTFQGAVNTEAFF.

This clone was detected once. The DNA for the CDR3 is TGTGCCAGCAGCCAAGTAGGGACAGGGGGCCGAAGGCAGTTCTTC. This gives the protein CASSQVGTGGRRQFF. This chain uses TRBV4-2 with TRBJ2-1, with 12 bases fitting TRBD1. With V trimmed by 1 base and J by 12 bases, 7 bases remained unmatched. Germline CDR1 reads LGHNA; CDR2 reads YNFKEQ. The CDR3 spans 15 residues.

This clone showed up many times. The chain employs TRBV7-3 and TRBJ1-1; D not certain. Germline CDR1 is SGHTA and CDR2 is FQGTGA. The CDR3 length is 16 residues. Trimming left V 0 bases short and J 0 bases short, with 11 bases between. The chain's CDR3 is CASSLTESPMNTEAFF. CDR3 DNA sequence: TGTGCCAGCAGCTTAACGGAGAGCCCGATGAACACTGAAGCTTTCTTT. Supplemented by reference TRBV7-3 and TRBJ1-1, the full variable domain reads GAGVSQTPSNKVTEKGKYVELRCDPISGHTALYWYRQSLGQGPEFLIYFQGTGAADDSGLPNDRFFAVRPEGSVSTLKIQRTERGDSAVYLCASSLTESPMNTEAFFGQGTRLTVV.

For the CDR3, the DNA is TGTGCCAGCAGCTTGGACAGGGGGGGTACTGAAGCTTTCTTT. As protein: CASSLDRGGTEAFF. The chain couples TRBV5-5 to TRBJ1-1; TRBD1 matches at 8 bases. The CDR3 covers 14 residues. Trimming cost V 0 bases and J 5 bases; bases outside gene matches: 3. Per the germline V gene, CDR1 is SGHKS and CDR2 is YYEKEE (reference sequence).

V usage is TRBV7-2 and J usage is TRBJ2-1; 12 nucleotides align to TRBD2. J gave up 9 bases and V 4 bases, and 10 bases lay outside the gene matches. CDR3 length: 16 amino acids. Germline V lookup: CDR1 SGHTA, CDR2 FQGNSA. CDR3 nucleotides: TGTGCCAGCAGCTCCGGGACTAGCGGGCCCCGGGGTGAGCAGTTCTTC. Amino acids: CASSSGTSGPRGEQFF.

The V and J genes are TRBV3-1 (or the pseudogene TRBV3-2) and TRBJ1-6, with 7 bases that match TRBD1. Germline lookup yields CDR1 LGHDT and CDR2 YNNKEL (reference sequence). With 4 bases clipped from V and 9 bases from J, the junction kept 9 bases outside the gene matches. The CDR3 has 15 residues. Written as DNA, the CDR3 is TGTGCCAGCAGCCGCCGCCGGGACAGAAGTTCACCCCTCCACTTT. Its translation is CASSRRRDRSSPLHF.

The chain employs TRBV7-3 and TRBJ1-2, with D unclear. Trimming took off 0 bases at V and 4 bases at J, with 9 bases between the two ends. The germline gives CDR1 SGHTA, CDR2 FQGTGA. This CDR3 has 14 residues. The CDR3 is CASSLTNQVYGYTF. CDR3 sequence (DNA): TGTGCCAGCAGCTTAACGAACCAGGTCTATGGCTACACCTTC. The variable domain in full, with the rest retrieved from reference TRBV7-3 and TRBJ1-2, is GAGVSQTPSNKVTEKGKYVELRCDPISGHTALYWYRQSLGQGPEFLIYFQGTGAADDSGLPNDRFFAVRPEGSVSTLKIQRTERGDSAVYLCASSLTNQVYGYTFGSGTRLTVV.